This TCR beta chain was sequenced during a study of human T cells and chemical hapten exposure. At the level of the study: For sensitization, 2% DPC was applied to an approximately 2 cm by approximately 2 cm patch of upper inner arm skin.

TCRdb reprocessed the RACE reads via MiXCR and lists one record per CDR3 protein. This sample has some 120,000 distinct CDR3 sequences; around an eighth occur once, and the top ten carry roughly 1.3%. This clonotype was observed at least ten times. The CDR3 sequence is 14 residues long. Germline values: CDR1 SGHRS, CDR2 YFSETQ. The V end was cut by 4 bases, the J end by 4 bases, with 9 bases between. Time point given: patch test 1, 2 weeks after DPC sensitization. Noted treatment: therapeutic diphenylcyclopropenone sensitization with weekly scalp DPC. The rearrangement links TRBV5-1 to TRBJ2-6; D perhaps matches TRBD1 (5 bases). This sequence was found in a woman between 45 and 65 years old with alopecia areata. Some clones in this sample may be carry-over from other donors' samples. Source: whole blood, taken in connection with sensitization to the hapten diphenylcyclopropenone (DPC). The CDR3 sequence: CASSQTAGANVLTF. The CDR3 bases are TGCGCCAGCAGCCAGACAGCGGGGGCCAACGTCCTGACTTTC.